This TCR beta chain came from a study of blood T cell repertoires in COVID-19. Study-level information: PBMCs, B-cell-depleted T cells, or T cells were the source of the cDNA or gDNA that made up the material.

Study processing details: Reference gene primer amplification gave nucleated cell count estimates. The assay was immunoSEQ multiplex PCR, and TCRdb's table has in-frame clones only and misses some. V and J calls plus clone size are reproduced from that table; the DNA served to infer D and trimming. The repertoire includes 130,000 or so clones, roughly 84% of them detected once, and approximately 1.5% sits in the top ten. The CDR3 covers 11 residues. Trimming took off 7 bases at V and 5 bases at J, with 9 bases between the two ends. Germline V gene lookup returns CDR1 MNHEY and CDR2 SVGAGI. The TCR comes from a man between 60 and 75 years old with acute or convalescent COVID-19. The sample consisted of peripheral blood. This sequence joins TRBV6-5 and TRBJ2-7; D is unresolved. DNA for the CDR3: TGTGCCAGCACCGGTTTCAACGAGCAGTACTTC. Amino acid sequence: CASTGFNEQYF.